This passage covers 18 T cell receptor beta chains from one sample sequenced in a study of cytomegalovirus exposure and HLA in healthy donors. A multiplex PCR was run with 60 Vbeta primers and 13 Jbeta primers. Using immunoSEQ multiplex PCR, the repertoire was profiled, and TCRdb retains in-frame clones only, with some absent. This sample has nearly 100,000 clones, with around 10% found just once. The material sequenced was PBMCs. The receptors come from a man aged 50 to 59 in good health and CMV-seropositive.

This chain links TRBV7-6 with TRBJ2-1; 10 bases are shared with TRBD2. V gave up 2 bases and J gave up 7 bases; unmatched junction bases: 2. Germline-derived CDR1 and CDR2 are SGHVS and FNYEAQ. CDR3 length: 14 amino acids. The CDR3 bases are TGTGCCAGCAGCTTACTAGCGGGAGAAAATGAGCAGTTCTTC. Its translation: CASSLLAGENEQFF.

This clone was seen a few times. The genes are TRBV19 and TRBJ2-1; D possibly corresponds to TRBD1 (6 bases). V was clipped by 7 bases and J by 0 bases, with 19 bases between them. Per germline, CDR1 LNHDA and CDR2 SQIVND (reference sequence). The CDR3 covers 17 residues. The CDR3 region has the DNA TGTGCCAGTACCGACATCCTTCACAGGGACTCCTACAATGAGCAGTTCTTC. Translated: CASTDILHRDSYNEQFF.

The V gene is TRBV10-3, the J gene TRBJ1-1; D unclear. V was shortened by 6 bases and J by 0 bases, with 11 bases between the two germline ends. Germline-derived CDR1 and CDR2 are ENHRY and SYGVKD. The CDR3 loop spans 14 amino acids. Here the CDR3 DNA reads TGTGCCATCAGGGGTGGAGGTATGAACACTGAAGCTTTCTTT. It codes for CAIRGGGMNTEAFF.

The J gene is TRBJ1-3, the V gene TRBV6-5; D may be TRBD1 (5 bases). Germline CDR1 reads MNHEY; CDR2 reads SVGAGI. There are 16 residues in the CDR3. Trimming took off 0 bases at V and 3 bases at J, with 12 bases between the two ends. As DNA, the CDR3 is TGTGCCAGCAGTTACTCTGCAGGGATAATTGGAAACACCATATATTTT. Amino acids: CASSYSAGIIGNTIYF.

Here the CDR3 reads CASSPTLSSGVEQYF. The CDR3 DNA reads as TGCGCCAGCAGCCCGACGCTTTCTAGCGGCGTCGAGCAGTACTTC. This sequence joins TRBV5-1 and TRBJ2-5; 7 nucleotides match TRBD2. The end of the DNA fits TRBJ2-7 better, so the J call may be wrong. The CDR3 totals 15 residues. From germline, CDR1 is SGHRS and CDR2 YFSETQ.

CDR3 amino acids: CASSRGLENEQFF. CDR3 sequence (DNA): TGCGCCAGCAGCCGGGGACTAGAGAATGAGCAGTTCTTC. The V gene is TRBV5-1, the J gene TRBJ2-1, with 8 bases that match TRBD2. CDR3 length equals 13 residues. The trim removed 4 bases at V and 7 bases at J, leaving 4 bases unmatched. Germline V gene sequence: CDR1 SGHRS, CDR2 YFSETQ.

The chain joins TRBV7-2 to TRBJ1-3, with 7 bases that match TRBD1. Germline V gives CDR1 SGHTA, CDR2 FQGNSA. The trim removed 1 base at V and 3 bases at J, leaving 3 bases unmatched. This CDR3 has 15 amino acids. In nucleotides, the CDR3 is TGTGCCAGCAGCTTAGTTTCAGGGGGTGGAAACACCATATATTTT. It is translated as CASSLVSGGGNTIYF.

The V and J genes are TRBV30 and TRBJ1-1; 9 bases map to TRBD1. The J segment lost 0 bases and the V segment lost 4 bases, leaving 6 bases of the junction unmatched. CDR1 GTSNPN and CDR2 SVGIG come from the germline V gene (reference sequence). This CDR3 region has 15 residues. CDR3 nucleotides: TGTGCCTGGAACGAAGACAGGGGGATGAACACTGAAGCTTTCTTT. Protein sequence: CAWNEDRGMNTEAFF.

This clone has just a few counts. The chain has TRBV4-1 and TRBJ2-1, with a possible D match to TRBD1 (5 bases). The CDR3 is made up of 18 amino acids. V was shortened by 0 bases and J by 6 bases, with 21 bases between the two germline ends. Germline V CDR1 and CDR2: MGHRA, YSYEKL. The CDR3 is CASSQDPGSIRAGNEQFF. The CDR3 DNA reads as TGCGCCAGCAGCCAAGATCCCGGTAGTATCAGGGCTGGCAATGAGCAGTTCTTC.

J is TRBJ2-7 and V is TRBV11-2, with D maybe TRBD2 (5 bases). This CDR3 contains 15 residues. V lost 2 bases, J lost 0 bases, and 11 bases lay in between. The germline V gene has CDR1 SGHAT and CDR2 FQNNGV. The CDR3 sequence: CASSLSTGDSYEQYF. The CDR3, as DNA: TGTGCCAGCAGCTTAAGTACCGGGGACTCCTACGAGCAGTACTTC.

The CDR3 sequence is CASSLLPRDRGPYEQYF. The CDR3 nucleotides are TGCGCCAGCAGCTTGCTTCCGAGGGACAGGGGCCCATACGAGCAGTACTTC. The rearrangement uses TRBV5-1 and TRBJ2-5; 10 nucleotides line up with TRBD1. The J call may be mistaken, given a closer DNA end match to TRBJ2-7. This CDR3 has 17 amino acids. CDR1 SGHRS and CDR2 YFSETQ come from the germline V gene.

This clone was seen more than once but under ten times. The genes are TRBV21-1 and TRBJ2-7; the tabulated D call, TRBD1, remains unverified against the DNA. TRBV21-1 is termed a pseudogene. This CDR3 contains 14 residues. In nucleotides, the CDR3 is TGTGCCAGCAGCCGTCCGACAGGTATAGACGAGCAGTACTTC. This codes for CASSRPTGIDEQYF.

The chain employs TRBV27 and TRBJ2-5; 7 bases align to TRBD2. The J call may be faulty, since TRBJ2-7 better matches the DNA end. The CDR3 consists of 15 residues. CDR1 and CDR2 (germline): MNHEY, SMNVEV (reference sequence). The CDR3 is CASSLVPGLTYEQYF. The CDR3 nucleotides read TGTGCCAGCAGTTTAGTACCGGGACTAACTTACGAGCAGTACTTC.

This clone has a handful of counts. The rearrangement joins TRBV5-5 to TRBJ1-2; D unclear. With 0 bases removed from V and 7 bases from J, the gap between germline ends came to 13 bases. The CDR3 spans 14 residues. Germline loops: CDR1 SGHKS, CDR2 YYEKEE (reference sequence). CDR3 bases: TGTGCCAGCAGCTTGGGCGGAATAGGTGGTGGCTACACCTTC. Its protein is CASSLGGIGGGYTF.

This clone was picked up a small number of times. J is TRBJ1-1 and V is TRBV7-9; no clear D gene. V gave up 8 bases and J gave up 4 bases, with 11 bases separating them. The CDR3 spans 12 residues. Germline assignment: CDR1 SEHNR and CDR2 FQNEAQ (reference sequence). The CDR3 loop reads CASDRVRTEAFF. The CDR3 bases are TGTGCCAGCGATCGGGTGCGCACTGAAGCTTTCTTT.

The CDR3 DNA is TGTGCCAGTAGGGCGGGATGGGTAACCGGGGAGCTGTTTTTT. The encoded protein is CASRAGWVTGELFF. The chain joins TRBV19 to TRBJ2-2; weak D call: TRBD2 (6 bases). Trimming stripped 6 bases from V and 5 bases from J, with 13 bases between. The CDR3 loop spans 14 amino acids. Germline values: CDR1 LNHDA, CDR2 SQIVND (reference sequence). The full variable domain, in which reference TRBV19 and TRBJ2-2 provide the parts outside the CDR3, is DGGITQSPKYLFRKEGQNVTLSCEQNLNHDAMYWYRQDPGQGLRLIYYSQIVNDFQKGDIAEGYSVSREKKESFPLTVTSAQKNPTAFYLCASRAGWVTGELFFGEGSRLTVL.

The gene calls are TRBV5-6 and TRBJ2-7; TRBD2 agrees at 8 bases. CDR3 length: 14 residues. Germline CDR1 SGHDT, CDR2 YYEEEE. The ends lost 4 bases at V and 5 bases at J; junction bases unmatched: 8. CDR3 residues: CASSRGGPGHEQYV. In DNA, the CDR3 is TGTGCCAGCAGCCGGGGGGGGCCTGGCCACGAGCAGTACGTC.

CDR3 sequence reads: CASSTLLAAKVNEQFF. The CDR3 DNA reads as TGTGCCAGCAGCACCTTACTAGCAGCGAAGGTCAATGAGCAGTTCTTC. This chain joins TRBV7-3 and TRBJ2-1; possibly TRBD2 for D (6 bases). Looked up from germline, CDR1 is SGHTA and CDR2 is FQGTGA. This CDR3 is 16 amino acids long. Trimming cost V 5 bases and J 6 bases, with 20 bases left between them.